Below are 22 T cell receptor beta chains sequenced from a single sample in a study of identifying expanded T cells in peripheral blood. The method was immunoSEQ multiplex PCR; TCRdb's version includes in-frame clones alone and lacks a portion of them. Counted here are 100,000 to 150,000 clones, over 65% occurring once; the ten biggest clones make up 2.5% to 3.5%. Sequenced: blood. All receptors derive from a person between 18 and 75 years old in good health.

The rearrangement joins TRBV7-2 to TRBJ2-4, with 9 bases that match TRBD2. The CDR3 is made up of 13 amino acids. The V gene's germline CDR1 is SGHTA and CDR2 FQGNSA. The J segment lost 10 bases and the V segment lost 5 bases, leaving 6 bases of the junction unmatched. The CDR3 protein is CASSPRAGGIQYF. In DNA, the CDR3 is TGTGCCAGCAGCCCTCGCGCGGGAGGGATTCAGTACTTC.

CDR3 in amino acids: CASSPGGAYTGELFF. As DNA, the CDR3 is TGTGCCAGCAGCCCAGGGGGAGCCTACACCGGGGAGCTGTTTTTT. This sequence joins TRBV7-9 and TRBJ2-2, with 7 bases aligning to TRBD1. Germline CDR1 reads SEHNR; CDR2 reads FQNEAQ (reference sequence). V dropped 5 bases and J dropped 3; count of bases not matched to a gene: 6. CDR3 length: 15 amino acids.

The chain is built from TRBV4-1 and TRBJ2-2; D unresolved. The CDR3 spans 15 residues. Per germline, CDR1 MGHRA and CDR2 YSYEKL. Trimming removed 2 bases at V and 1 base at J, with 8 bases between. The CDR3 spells CASSQFSGNTGELFF. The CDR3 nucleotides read TGCGCCAGCAGCCAATTCTCAGGGAACACCGGGGAGCTGTTTTTT.

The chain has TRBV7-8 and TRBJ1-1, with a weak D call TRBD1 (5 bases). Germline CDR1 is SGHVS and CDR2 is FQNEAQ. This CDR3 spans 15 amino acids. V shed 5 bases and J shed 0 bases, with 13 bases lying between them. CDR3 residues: CASSNDQGMNTEAFF. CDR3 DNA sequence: TGTGCCAGCAGCAACGACCAGGGAATGAACACTGAAGCTTTCTTT.

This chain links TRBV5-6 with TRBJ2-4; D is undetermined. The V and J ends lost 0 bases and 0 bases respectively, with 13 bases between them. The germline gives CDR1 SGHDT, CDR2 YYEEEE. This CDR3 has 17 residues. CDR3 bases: TGTGCCAGCAGCTTGGCCAAAGGTTCCCTAGCCAAAAACATTCAGTACTTC. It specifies CASSLAKGSLAKNIQYF.

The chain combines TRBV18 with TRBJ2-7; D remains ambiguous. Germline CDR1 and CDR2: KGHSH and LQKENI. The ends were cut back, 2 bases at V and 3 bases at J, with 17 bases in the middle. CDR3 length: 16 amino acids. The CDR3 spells CASSPSKVVANYEQYF. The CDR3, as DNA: TGTGCCAGCTCACCAAGTAAGGTAGTCGCCAACTACGAGCAGTACTTC.

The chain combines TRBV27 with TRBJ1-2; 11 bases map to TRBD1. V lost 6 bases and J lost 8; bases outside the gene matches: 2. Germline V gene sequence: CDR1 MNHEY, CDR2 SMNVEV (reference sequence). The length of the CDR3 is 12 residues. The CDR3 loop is CASRDRGQGYTF. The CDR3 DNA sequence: TGTGCCAGCAGGGACAGGGGGCAAGGCTACACCTTC.

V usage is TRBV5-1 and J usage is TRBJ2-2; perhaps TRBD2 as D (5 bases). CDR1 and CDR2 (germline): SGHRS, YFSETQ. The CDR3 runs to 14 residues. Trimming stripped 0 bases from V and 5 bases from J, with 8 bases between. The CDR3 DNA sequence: TGCGCCAGCAGCTTGGACGGAGGAACCGGGGAGCTGTTTTTT. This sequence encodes CASSLDGGTGELFF.

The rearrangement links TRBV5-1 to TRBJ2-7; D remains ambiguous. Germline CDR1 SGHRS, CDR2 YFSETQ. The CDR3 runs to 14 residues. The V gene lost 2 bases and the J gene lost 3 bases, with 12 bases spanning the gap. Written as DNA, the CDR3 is TGCGCCAGCAGCTTAGAAGGGCCTCTCTACGAGCAGTACTTC. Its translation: CASSLEGPLYEQYF.

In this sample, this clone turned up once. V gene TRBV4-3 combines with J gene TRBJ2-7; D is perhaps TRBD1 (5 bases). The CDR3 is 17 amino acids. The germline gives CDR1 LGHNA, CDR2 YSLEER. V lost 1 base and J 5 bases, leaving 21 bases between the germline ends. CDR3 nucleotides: TGCGCCAGCAGCCAAGGGTTTCTCGGGCAGGGTCGGAACGAGCAGTACTTC. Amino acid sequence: CASSQGFLGQGRNEQYF.

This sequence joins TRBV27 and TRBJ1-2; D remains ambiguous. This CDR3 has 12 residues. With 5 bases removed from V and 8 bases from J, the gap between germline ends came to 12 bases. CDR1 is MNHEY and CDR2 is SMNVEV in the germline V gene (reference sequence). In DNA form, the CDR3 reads TGTGCCAGCAGTGGTGGATATGGAGGCTACACCTTC. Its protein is CASSGGYGGYTF.

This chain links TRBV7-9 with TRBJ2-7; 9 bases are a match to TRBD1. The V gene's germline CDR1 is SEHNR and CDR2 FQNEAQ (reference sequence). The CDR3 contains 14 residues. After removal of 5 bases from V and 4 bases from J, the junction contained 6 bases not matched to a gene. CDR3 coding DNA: TGTGCCAGCAGCCTCCTGACAGGGGGGTACGAGCAGTACTTC. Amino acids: CASSLLTGGYEQYF. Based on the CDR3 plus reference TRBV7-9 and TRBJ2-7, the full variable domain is DTGVSQNPRHKITKRGQNVTFRCDPISEHNRLYWYRQTLGQGPEFLTYFQNEAQLEKSRLLSDRFSAERPKGSFSTLEIQRTEQGDSAMYLCASSLLTGGYEQYFGPGTRLTVT.

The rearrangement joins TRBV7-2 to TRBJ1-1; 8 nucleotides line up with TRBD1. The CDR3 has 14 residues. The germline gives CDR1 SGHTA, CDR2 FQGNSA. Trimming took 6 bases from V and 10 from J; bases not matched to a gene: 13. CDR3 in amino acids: CASSFPGQAIGAFF. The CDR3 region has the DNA TGTGCCAGCAGTTTTCCGGGACAGGCGATTGGAGCTTTCTTT.

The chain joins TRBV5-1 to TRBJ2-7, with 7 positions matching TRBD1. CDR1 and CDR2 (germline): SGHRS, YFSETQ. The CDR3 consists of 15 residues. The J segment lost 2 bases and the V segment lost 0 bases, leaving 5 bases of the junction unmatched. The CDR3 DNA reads TGCGCCAGCAGCTTGGGGGGGACAGCAACCTACGAGCAGTACTTC. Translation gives CASSLGGTATYEQYF. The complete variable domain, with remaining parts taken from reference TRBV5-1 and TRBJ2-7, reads KAGVTQTPRYLIKTRGQQVTLSCSPISGHRSVSWYQQTPGQGLQFLFEYFSETQRNKGNFPGRFSGRQFSNSRSEMNVSTLELGDSALYLCASSLGGTATYEQYFGPGTRLTVT.

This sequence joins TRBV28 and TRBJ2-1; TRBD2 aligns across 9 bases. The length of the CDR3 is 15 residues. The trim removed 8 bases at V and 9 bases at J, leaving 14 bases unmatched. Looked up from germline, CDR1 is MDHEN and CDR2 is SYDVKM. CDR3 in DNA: TGTGCCAGCTCCTTAGCGGGGGCCGGGAGGGCTGAGCAGTTCTTC. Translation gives CASSLAGAGRAEQFF.

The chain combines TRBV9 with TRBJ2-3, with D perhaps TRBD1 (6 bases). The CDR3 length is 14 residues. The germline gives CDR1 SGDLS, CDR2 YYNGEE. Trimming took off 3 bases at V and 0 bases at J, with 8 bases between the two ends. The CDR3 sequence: CASSETGSTDTQYF. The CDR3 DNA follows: TGTGCCAGCAGCGAAACAGGGAGCACAGATACGCAGTATTTT.

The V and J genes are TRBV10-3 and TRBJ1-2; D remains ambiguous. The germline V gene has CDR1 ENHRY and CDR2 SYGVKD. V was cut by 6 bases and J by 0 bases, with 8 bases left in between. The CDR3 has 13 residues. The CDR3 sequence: CAIRAASNYGYTF. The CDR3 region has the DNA TGTGCCATCAGGGCGGCCTCTAACTATGGCTACACCTTC.

The CDR3 DNA reads as TGTGCCTGGAGTGTTGGACAGGGTAAAACTGAAGCTTTCTTT. It yields the protein CAWSVGQGKTEAFF. The chain recombines TRBV30 with TRBJ1-1; TRBD1 matches at 8 bases. This CDR3 has 14 residues. Germline assignment: CDR1 GTSNPN and CDR2 SVGIG (reference sequence). V was pared by 0 bases and J by 5 bases, with 5 bases of the junction left unmatched.

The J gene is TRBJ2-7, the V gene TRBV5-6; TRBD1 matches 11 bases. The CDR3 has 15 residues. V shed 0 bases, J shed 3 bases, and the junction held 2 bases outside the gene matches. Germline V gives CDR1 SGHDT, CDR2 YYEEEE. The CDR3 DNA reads TGTGCCAGCAGCTTGGACGGGACAGGGGGCTACGAGCAGTACTTC. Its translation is CASSLDGTGGYEQYF.

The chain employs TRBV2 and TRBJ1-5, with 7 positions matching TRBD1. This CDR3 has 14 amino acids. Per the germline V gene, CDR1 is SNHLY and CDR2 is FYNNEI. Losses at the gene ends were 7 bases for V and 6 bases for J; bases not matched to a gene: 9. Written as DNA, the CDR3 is TGTGCCAGCAACGAGGGACAGTCATTTCAGCCCCAGCATTTT. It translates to CASNEGQSFQPQHF.

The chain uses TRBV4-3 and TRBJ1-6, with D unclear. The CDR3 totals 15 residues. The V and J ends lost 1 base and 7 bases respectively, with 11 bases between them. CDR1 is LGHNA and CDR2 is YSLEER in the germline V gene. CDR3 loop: CASSQVWGTNSPLHF. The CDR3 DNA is TGCGCCAGCAGCCAAGTCTGGGGAACCAATTCACCCCTCCACTTT.

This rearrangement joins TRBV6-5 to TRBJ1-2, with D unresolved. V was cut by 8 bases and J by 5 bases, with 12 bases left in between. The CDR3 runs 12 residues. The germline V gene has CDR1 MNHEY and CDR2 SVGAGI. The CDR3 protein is CASRAGRYGYTF. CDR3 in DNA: TGTGCCAGCCGCGCCGGAAGATATGGCTACACCTTC.